These 30 T cell receptor beta chains originate from one sample sequenced in a study of blood T cells in healthy people across ages. Primers used in a second PCR of roughly 6 to 11 cycles were a sample-barcoded 5' primer and a J-beta primer mix. MiXCR, run by TCRdb on the 5' RACE reads, gives a single entry per CDR3 protein. The data show some 940,000 distinct CDR3 sequences, about 29% seen once. The sample was also linked to a second study, of T cells of mothers and their children.

Material for sequencing was blood. These receptor sequences come from a woman in her forties in good health.

The rearrangement uses TRBV3-1 and TRBJ2-5, with TRBD2 as a possible D gene (5 bases). The length of the CDR3 is 13 residues. V dropped 1 base and J dropped 11 bases, with 14 bases sitting between them. The germline V gene encodes CDR1 LGHDT and CDR2 YNNKEL (reference sequence). CDR3 amino acids: CASSQGVAGEQYF. DNA of the CDR3: TGTGCCAGCAGCCAAGGTGTAGCTGGGGAGCAGTACTTC.

The chain recombines TRBV12-3 or TRBV12-4 with TRBJ1-1; D gene unclear. V was cut by 4 bases and J by 3 bases, with 12 bases left in between. This CDR3 is built from 14 residues. CDR3 in amino acids: CASSSQNTHTEAFF. The CDR3 DNA reads as TGTGCCAGCAGTTCGCAAAACACGCACACTGAAGCTTTCTTT.

This clonotype showed up many times. The rearrangement uses TRBV29-1 and TRBJ2-3; TRBD1 agrees at 7 bases. Germline V gene lookup returns CDR1 SQVTM and CDR2 ANQGSEA. The CDR3 runs to 15 residues. Trimming at V came to 3 bases and at J to 1 base, leaving 7 bases not matched to a gene. In nucleotides, the CDR3 is TGCAGCGTTGATCGACAGGGAGTGGGCACAGATACGCAGTATTTT. Translating gives CSVDRQGVGTDTQYF.

This clonotype was detected only a few times. The chain combines TRBV7-2 with TRBJ2-6, with unresolved D. The germline gives CDR1 SGHTA, CDR2 FQGNSA. V dropped 5 bases and J dropped 2 bases, with 22 bases sitting between them. CDR3 length: 19 amino acids. The CDR3 DNA is TGTGCCAGCAGCCCAGAGAGAACATCTTTCACTACTGGGGCCAACGTCCTGACTTTC. It specifies CASSPERTSFTTGANVLTF.

The chain is built from TRBV12-3 or TRBV12-4 and TRBJ2-1; D perhaps matches TRBD2 (6 bases). V was pared by 2 bases and J by 8 bases, with 10 bases between. CDR3 length equals 13 residues. CDR3 amino acids: CASSLSLADEQFF. The CDR3, as DNA: TGTGCCAGCAGTTTAAGTTTAGCGGATGAGCAGTTCTTC.

The rearrangement joins TRBV4-1 to TRBJ1-1; D gene uncertain. Germline V gene lookup returns CDR1 MGHRA and CDR2 YSYEKL. V gave up 5 bases and J gave up 11 bases, with 12 bases separating them. The CDR3 is 11 residues long. CDR3 nucleotides: TGCGCCAGCAGCGGCCGGGCGACGGCTTTCTTT. This sequence encodes CASSGRATAFF.

The sample holds a few counts of this clonotype. The V gene is TRBV28, the J gene TRBJ2-7, with 7 bases matching TRBD1. The CDR3 contains 15 residues. The ends lost 5 bases at V and 4 bases at J; junction bases unmatched: 11. CDR1 is MDHEN and CDR2 is SYDVKM in the germline V gene. The CDR3 spells CASSPRKGGLYEQYF. In DNA, the CDR3 is TGTGCCAGCAGTCCAAGAAAAGGGGGCTTATACGAGCAGTACTTC.

Ten or more counts support this clonotype. The V call is TRBV7-9, the J call TRBJ1-1; 10 bases align to TRBD1. Germline V lookup: CDR1 SEHNR, CDR2 FQNEAQ (reference sequence). V gave up 6 bases and J gave up 5 bases; unmatched junction bases: 6. The CDR3 is 14 residues long. CDR3 protein: CASSPTGGWTEAFF. The DNA for the CDR3 is TGTGCCAGCAGTCCGACAGGGGGCTGGACTGAAGCTTTCTTT. Using reference TRBV7-9 and TRBJ1-1 for the parts outside the CDR3, the full variable domain is DTGVSQNPRHKITKRGQNVTFRCDPISEHNRLYWYRQTLGQGPEFLTYFQNEAQLEKSRLLSDRFSAERPKGSFSTLEIQRTEQGDSAMYLCASSPTGGWTEAFFGQGTRLTVV.

This chain connects TRBV6-2 or TRBV6-3 to TRBJ2-5; D gene unclear. CDR3 length: 15 residues. Germline CDR1 reads MNHEY; CDR2 reads SVGEGT. The V end was cut by 2 bases, the J end by 2 bases, with 12 bases between. Here the CDR3 reads CASSYPWWAQETQYF. In DNA form, the CDR3 reads TGTGCCAGCAGTTACCCGTGGTGGGCACAAGAGACCCAGTACTTC.

CDR3 nucleotide sequence: TGTGCCAGCAGCCAACAGGGCCAGGGACACGGTGAGCAGTTCTTC. This translates into CASSQQGQGHGEQFF. J is TRBJ2-1 and V is TRBV6-1; perhaps TRBD1 as D (6 bases). CDR3 length: 15 residues. The V end lost 6 bases, the J end lost 9 bases, and 21 bases lay between the germline ends. The germline CDR1 and CDR2 sequences are MNHNS and SASEGT.

This clonotype was detected many times. V gene TRBV27 combines with J gene TRBJ1-1, with D hard to call. The CDR3 is 13 amino acids. Germline V gives CDR1 MNHEY, CDR2 SMNVEV (reference sequence). The V end lost 5 bases, the J end lost 3 bases, and 10 bases lay between the germline ends. CDR3 coding DNA: TGTGCCAGCAGTCTTTACCGTGACACTGAAGCTTTCTTT. It codes for CASSLYRDTEAFF.

This clonotype showed up just once. This sequence joins TRBV7-9 and TRBJ1-2, with no clear D. The ends were cut back, 8 bases at V and 8 bases at J, with 15 bases in the middle. This CDR3 contains 12 residues. Germline-derived CDR1 and CDR2 are SEHNR and FQNEAQ (reference sequence). The CDR3 loop is CASSDDQGGYTF. The CDR3, as DNA: TGTGCCAGCTCCGACGACCAAGGGGGCTACACCTTC.

The chain couples TRBV12-3 or TRBV12-4 to TRBJ2-6; a weak D match, TRBD2 (6 bases). This CDR3 is 17 amino acids long. Trimming removed 4 bases from V and 0 bases from J, with 13 bases in between. DNA for the CDR3: TGTGCCAGCAGTTCAACGGGACTGCTCTCTGGGGCCAACGTCCTGACTTTC. Translating gives CASSSTGLLSGANVLTF.

This clonotype was picked up a small number of times. CDR3 nucleotide sequence: TGTGCCAGCAGCTTAGGTTTTGGCGGCATTCAGTACTTC. This codes for CASSLGFGGIQYF. The rearrangement uses TRBV7-2 and TRBJ2-4; no clear D. The ends were cut back, 1 base at V and 9 bases at J, with 10 bases in the middle. From germline, CDR1 is SGHTA and CDR2 FQGNSA. This CDR3 region has 13 residues.

On this clonotype: A much larger clone differs by one base, so this may be a read error. V and J are TRBV20-1 and TRBJ2-7; TRBD1 aligns across 7 bases. Trimming at V came to 5 bases and at J to 3 bases, leaving 10 bases not matched to a gene. CDR1 DFQATT and CDR2 SNEGSKA come from the germline V gene (reference sequence). CDR3 length: 14 amino acids. The CDR3 is CSALKTGRVYEQYF. In DNA, the CDR3 is TGCAGTGCTCTGAAGACAGGGAGAGTCTACGAGCAGTACTTC.

This clonotype showed up just a few times. V usage is TRBV6-6 and J usage is TRBJ1-5; tentative D call: TRBD1 (5 bases). The length of the CDR3 is 17 residues. V gave up 6 bases and J gave up 1 base, with 19 bases separating them. Per the germline V gene, CDR1 is MNHNY and CDR2 is SVGAGI (reference sequence). The CDR3 bases are TGTGCCAGCAGCGTAAGCTTATACGGGACCAGCAATCAGCCCCAGCATTTT. Translating gives CASSVSLYGTSNQPQHF.

This clonotype was seen only a few times. The rearrangement uses TRBV7-2 and TRBJ2-3; D is perhaps TRBD1 or TRBD2 (6 bases each). This CDR3 has 20 residues. Germline V CDR1 and CDR2: SGHTA, FQGNSA. The V end lost 1 base, the J end lost 2 bases, and 25 bases lay between the germline ends. CDR3 amino acids: CASSLGVRGWRGRYTDTQYF. CDR3 in DNA: TGTGCCAGCAGCTTAGGGGTGCGCGGGTGGAGGGGGAGATACACAGATACGCAGTATTTT.

The chain couples TRBV6-4 to TRBJ2-5; a possible D gene is TRBD1 (6 bases). Looked up from germline, CDR1 is MRHNA and CDR2 is SNTAGT. Trimming removed 2 bases at V and 11 bases at J, with 21 bases between. There are 15 residues in the CDR3. In DNA form, the CDR3 reads TGTGCCAGCAGTGACGGGAGACAGGACCACAATGAGCAGTACTTC. Protein sequence: CASSDGRQDHNEQYF.

The CDR3 sequence is CASSQENRGRPTEAFF. The CDR3 region has the DNA TGCGCCAGCAGCCAAGAAAACAGGGGGCGTCCAACTGAAGCTTTCTTT. The chain combines TRBV4-1 with TRBJ1-1; 9 bases are shared with TRBD1. Germline V gene sequence: CDR1 MGHRA, CDR2 YSYEKL. The trim removed 0 bases at V and 5 bases at J, leaving 7 bases unmatched. CDR3 length: 16 residues.

With respect to this clonotype: The limits of the CDR3 on the DNA are not certain, so only TCRdb's listed CDR3 is given. The J gene is TRBJ1-2, the V gene TRBV21-1; TRBD1, the table's D call, was not compared with the DNA. TRBV21-1 is a recognized pseudogene. The CDR3 has 15 residues if both end residues are counted. The CDR3: CASSTFGQGNYGYTF.

This clonotype occurred many times. The rearrangement uses TRBV5-1 and TRBJ1-2, with 9 bases that match TRBD1. CDR3 size: 15 residues. J was trimmed by 4 bases and V by 4 bases; bases with no gene match: 8. Germline CDR1 is SGHRS and CDR2 is YFSETQ. CDR3 nucleotides: TGCGCCAGCAGCCCGGGACAGGGCTCCGTCTATGGCTACACCTTC. Its protein is CASSPGQGSVYGYTF.

This clonotype turned up a few times. The V and J genes are TRBV19 and TRBJ1-1; D is uncertain. Germline values: CDR1 LNHDA, CDR2 SQIVND (reference sequence). V was cut by 7 bases and J by 4 bases, with 10 bases left in between. The CDR3 length is 12 residues. CDR3 coding DNA: TGTGCCAGTACGGACCGAGGCACTGAAGCTTTCTTT. It codes for CASTDRGTEAFF. Combining the CDR3 with reference TRBV19 and TRBJ1-1 gives the whole variable domain DGGITQSPKYLFRKEGQNVTLSCEQNLNHDAMYWYRQDPGQGLRLIYYSQIVNDFQKGDIAEGYSVSREKKESFPLTVTSAQKNPTAFYLCASTDRGTEAFFGQGTRLTVV.

The chain links TRBV19 to TRBJ2-1, with D perhaps TRBD1 or TRBD2 (5 bases each). This CDR3 spans 14 amino acids. V was clipped by 5 bases and J by 4 bases, with 12 bases between them. CDR1 LNHDA and CDR2 SQIVND come from the germline V gene (reference sequence). CDR3 DNA: TGTGCCAGTAGTCCATGGGACGGATACAATGAGCAGTTCTTC. This sequence encodes CASSPWDGYNEQFF.

The V gene is TRBV12-3 or TRBV12-4, the J gene TRBJ2-1; 10 bases line up with TRBD2. The CDR3 consists of 16 residues. V trimming: 3 bases; J trimming: 2 bases; junction bases outside the gene matches: 4. This CDR3 is CASSFWTSGAYNEQFF. In DNA form, the CDR3 reads TGTGCCAGCAGTTTCTGGACTAGCGGCGCCTACAATGAGCAGTTCTTC.

A few counts support this clonotype. Here the CDR3 reads CASKVGSGVQETQYF. The DNA of the CDR3 is TGTGCCAGCAAAGTCGGTAGCGGGGTCCAAGAGACCCAGTACTTC. This chain links TRBV2 with TRBJ2-5; 8 bases fit TRBD2. With V trimmed by 7 bases and J by 1 base, 8 bases remained unmatched. The germline gives CDR1 SNHLY, CDR2 FYNNEI. CDR3 length: 15 amino acids.

The V call is TRBV4-2, the J call TRBJ2-1; the D gene is possibly TRBD2 (5 bases). CDR1 and CDR2 (germline): LGHNA, YNFKEQ. With 6 bases removed from V and 4 bases from J, the gap between germline ends came to 16 bases. The CDR3 loop spans 15 amino acids. In nucleotides, the CDR3 is TGTGCCAGCAGTCAAAAGCGGAGTGTTTACAATGAGCAGTTCTTC. This codes for CASSQKRSVYNEQFF.

This clonotype was detected a few times. The chain links TRBV4-1 to TRBJ2-3, with D possibly called TRBD1 or TRBD2 (5 bases each). V was trimmed by 0 bases and J by 5 bases, leaving 12 bases between them. Germline V gene lookup returns CDR1 MGHRA and CDR2 YSYEKL. This CDR3 is built from 15 residues. CDR3: CASSQDRGLGDTQYF. The CDR3 bases are TGCGCCAGCAGCCAAGACCGGGGCTTGGGAGATACGCAGTATTTT.

This clonotype was observed a few times. The rearrangement links TRBV29-1 to TRBJ1-2; possibly TRBD1 for D (5 bases). The V gene's germline CDR1 is SQVTM and CDR2 ANQGSEA. This CDR3 comprises 12 residues. V lost 7 bases and J 4 bases, leaving 13 bases between the germline ends. The CDR3 protein is CSGAMGGYGYTF. The CDR3 DNA is TGCAGCGGTGCTATGGGGGGCTATGGCTACACCTTC.

Turning to this clonotype: This likely comes from a read error, as the CDR3 has no conserved phenylalanine or tryptophan at its end. The rearrangement links TRBV7-2 to TRBJ1-4; D gene uncertain. The CDR3 consists of 15 residues. The germline V gene encodes CDR1 SGHTA and CDR2 FQGNSA. The germline V and J ends were trimmed by 1 base and 6 bases, with 12 bases remaining between them. CDR3 in DNA: TGTGCCAGCAGCTTAGGCGGGGTTGGGGATGAAAAACTGTTTTGT. Protein sequence: CASSLGGVGDEKLFC.

This clonotype has more than one count but fewer than ten. CDR3 sequence reads: CASSLLHRGPSPLHF. The CDR3, as DNA: TGTGCCAGCAGCTTATTACACAGGGGGCCTTCACCCCTCCACTTT. The rearrangement links TRBV11-2 to TRBJ1-6; 9 bases are shared with TRBD1. This CDR3 is built from 15 residues. V shed 2 bases and J 9 bases; nucleotides not matched to a gene: 5. The germline V gene has CDR1 SGHAT and CDR2 FQNNGV.